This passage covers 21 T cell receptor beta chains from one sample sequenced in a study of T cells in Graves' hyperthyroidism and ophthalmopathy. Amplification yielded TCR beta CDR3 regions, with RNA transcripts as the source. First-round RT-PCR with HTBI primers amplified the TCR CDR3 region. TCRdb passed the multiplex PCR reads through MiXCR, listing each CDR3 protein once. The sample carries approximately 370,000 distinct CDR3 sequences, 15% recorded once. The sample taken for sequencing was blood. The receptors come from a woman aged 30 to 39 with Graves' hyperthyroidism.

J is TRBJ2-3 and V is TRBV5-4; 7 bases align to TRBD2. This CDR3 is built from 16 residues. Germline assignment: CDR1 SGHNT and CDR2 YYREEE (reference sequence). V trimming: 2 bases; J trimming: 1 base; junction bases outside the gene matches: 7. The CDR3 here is CASSFGATSGTDTQYF. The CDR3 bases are TGTGCCAGCAGCTTCGGGGCAACTAGCGGCACAGATACGCAGTATTTT.

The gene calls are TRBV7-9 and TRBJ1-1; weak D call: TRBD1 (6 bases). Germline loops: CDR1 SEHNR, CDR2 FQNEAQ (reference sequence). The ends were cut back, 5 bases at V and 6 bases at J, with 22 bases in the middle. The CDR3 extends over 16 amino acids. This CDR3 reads CASSQLGAAGVAEAFF. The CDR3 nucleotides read TGTGCCAGCAGCCAACTGGGGGCCGCCGGGGTCGCTGAAGCTTTCTTT. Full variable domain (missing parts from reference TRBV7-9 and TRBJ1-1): DTGVSQNPRHKITKRGQNVTFRCDPISEHNRLYWYRQTLGQGPEFLTYFQNEAQLEKSRLLSDRFSAERPKGSFSTLEIQRTEQGDSAMYLCASSQLGAAGVAEAFFGQGTRLTVV.

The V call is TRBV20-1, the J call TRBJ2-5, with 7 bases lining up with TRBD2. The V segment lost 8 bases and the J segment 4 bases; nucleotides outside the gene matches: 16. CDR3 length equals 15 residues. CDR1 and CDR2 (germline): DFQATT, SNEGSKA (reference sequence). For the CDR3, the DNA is TGCAGTACTCAGCGGGACGGGAGTCTTTTAGAGACCCAGTACTTC. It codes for CSTQRDGSLLETQYF.

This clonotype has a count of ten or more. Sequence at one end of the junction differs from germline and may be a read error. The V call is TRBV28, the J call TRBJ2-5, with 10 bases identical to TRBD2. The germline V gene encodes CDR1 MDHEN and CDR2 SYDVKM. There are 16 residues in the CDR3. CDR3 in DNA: TGTGCCAACAGTCTGAACGGACTAGCGGTTCGCGAGACCCAGTACTTC. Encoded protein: CANSLNGLAVRETQYF.

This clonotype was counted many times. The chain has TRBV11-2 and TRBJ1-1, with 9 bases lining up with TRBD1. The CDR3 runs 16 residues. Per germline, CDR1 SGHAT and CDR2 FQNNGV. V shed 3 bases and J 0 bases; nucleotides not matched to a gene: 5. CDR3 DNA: TGTGCCAGCAGCTTTGGACAGGGGACGTTGAACACTGAAGCTTTCTTT. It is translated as CASSFGQGTLNTEAFF.

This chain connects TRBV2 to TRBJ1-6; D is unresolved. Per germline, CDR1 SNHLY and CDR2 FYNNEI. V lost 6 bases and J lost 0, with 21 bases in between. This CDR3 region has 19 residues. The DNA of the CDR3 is TGTGCCAGCAGCCGAACCATGGGAAGGCCGGGCTCCTATAATTCACCCCTCCACTTT. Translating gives CASSRTMGRPGSYNSPLHF.

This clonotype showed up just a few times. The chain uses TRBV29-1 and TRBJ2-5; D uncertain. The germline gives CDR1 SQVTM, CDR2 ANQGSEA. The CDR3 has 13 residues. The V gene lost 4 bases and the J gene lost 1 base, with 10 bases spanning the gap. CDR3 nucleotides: TGCAGCGTTGGAGCGCAGGTCCAAGAGACCCAGTACTTC. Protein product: CSVGAQVQETQYF.

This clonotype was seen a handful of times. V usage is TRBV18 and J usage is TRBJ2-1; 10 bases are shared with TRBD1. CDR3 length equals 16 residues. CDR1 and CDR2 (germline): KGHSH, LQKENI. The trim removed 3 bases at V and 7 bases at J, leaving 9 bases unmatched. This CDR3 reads CASSPISGQGWNEQFF. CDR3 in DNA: TGTGCCAGCTCACCGATATCGGGACAGGGGTGGAATGAGCAGTTCTTC.

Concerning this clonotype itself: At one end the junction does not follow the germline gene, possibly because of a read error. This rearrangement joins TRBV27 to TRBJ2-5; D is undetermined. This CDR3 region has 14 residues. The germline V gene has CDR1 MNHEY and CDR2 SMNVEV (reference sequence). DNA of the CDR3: TGTGCCGGCAGTTTCTCCGGAAGACAAGAGACCCAGTACTTC. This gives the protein CAGSFSGRQETQYF.

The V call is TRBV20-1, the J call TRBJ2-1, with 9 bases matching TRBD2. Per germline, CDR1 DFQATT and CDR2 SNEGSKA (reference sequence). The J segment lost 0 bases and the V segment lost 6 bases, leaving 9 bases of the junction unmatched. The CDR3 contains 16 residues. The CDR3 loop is CSAYRLAESSYNEQFF. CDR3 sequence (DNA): TGCAGTGCCTATCGACTAGCGGAGAGCTCCTACAATGAGCAGTTCTTC.

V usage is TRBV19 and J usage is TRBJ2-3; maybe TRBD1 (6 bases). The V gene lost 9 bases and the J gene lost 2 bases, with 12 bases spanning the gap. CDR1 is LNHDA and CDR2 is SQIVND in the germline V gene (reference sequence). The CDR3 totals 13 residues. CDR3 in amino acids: CASKRQDTDTQYF. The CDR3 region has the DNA TGTGCCAGCAAACGACAGGACACAGATACGCAGTATTTT.

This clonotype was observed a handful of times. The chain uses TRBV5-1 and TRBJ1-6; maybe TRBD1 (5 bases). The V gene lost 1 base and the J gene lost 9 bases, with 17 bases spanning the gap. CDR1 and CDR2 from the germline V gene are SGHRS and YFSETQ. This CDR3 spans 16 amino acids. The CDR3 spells CASSLKGRERSSPLHF. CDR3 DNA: TGCGCCAGCAGCTTGAAAGGCAGGGAGCGAAGTTCACCCCTCCACTTT.

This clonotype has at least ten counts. CDR3 DNA sequence: TGTGCCAGCAGCTTAGCTCTAGGACTAGCGCCCGCTTACGAGCAGTACTTC. This translates into CASSLALGLAPAYEQYF. The chain carries TRBV7-9 and TRBJ2-7, with TRBD2 identical over 9 bases. The V gene's germline CDR1 is SEHNR and CDR2 FQNEAQ (reference sequence). J gave up 4 bases and V 0 bases, and 10 bases lay outside the gene matches. This CDR3 comprises 17 residues.

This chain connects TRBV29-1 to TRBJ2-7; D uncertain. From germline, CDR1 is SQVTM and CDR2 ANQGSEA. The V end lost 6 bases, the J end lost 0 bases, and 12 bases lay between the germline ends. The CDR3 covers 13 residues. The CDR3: CSVATDRSYEQYF. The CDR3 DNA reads TGCAGCGTCGCCACGGATCGCTCCTACGAGCAGTACTTC.

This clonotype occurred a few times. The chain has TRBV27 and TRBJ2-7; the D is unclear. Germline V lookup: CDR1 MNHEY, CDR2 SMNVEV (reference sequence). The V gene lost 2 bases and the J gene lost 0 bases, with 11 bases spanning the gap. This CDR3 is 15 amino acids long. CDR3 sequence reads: CASSLSRGSSYEQYF. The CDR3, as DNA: TGTGCCAGCAGTTTAAGTCGCGGTTCCTCCTACGAGCAGTACTTC.

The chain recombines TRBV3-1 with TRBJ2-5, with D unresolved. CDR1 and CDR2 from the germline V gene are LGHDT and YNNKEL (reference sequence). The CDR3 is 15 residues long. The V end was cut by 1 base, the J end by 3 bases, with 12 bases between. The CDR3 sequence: CASSQGAKTEETQYF. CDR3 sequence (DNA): TGTGCCAGCAGCCAAGGAGCGAAGACTGAAGAGACCCAGTACTTC.

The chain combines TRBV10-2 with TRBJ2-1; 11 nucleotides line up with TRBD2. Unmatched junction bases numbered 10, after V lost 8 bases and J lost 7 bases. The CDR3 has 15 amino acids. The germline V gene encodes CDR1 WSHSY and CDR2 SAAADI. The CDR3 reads CASAVLAGGLNEQFF. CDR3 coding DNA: TGCGCCAGCGCCGTCCTAGCGGGAGGACTGAATGAGCAGTTCTTC.

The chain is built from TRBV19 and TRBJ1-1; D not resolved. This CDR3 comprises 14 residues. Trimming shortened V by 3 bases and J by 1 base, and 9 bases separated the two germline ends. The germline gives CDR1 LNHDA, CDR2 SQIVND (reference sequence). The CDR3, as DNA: TGTGCCAGTAGTATTGGCACCCAGAACACTGAAGCTTTCTTT. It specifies CASSIGTQNTEAFF. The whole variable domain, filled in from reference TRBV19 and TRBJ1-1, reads DGGITQSPKYLFRKEGQNVTLSCEQNLNHDAMYWYRQDPGQGLRLIYYSQIVNDFQKGDIAEGYSVSREKKESFPLTVTSAQKNPTAFYLCASSIGTQNTEAFFGQGTRLTVV.

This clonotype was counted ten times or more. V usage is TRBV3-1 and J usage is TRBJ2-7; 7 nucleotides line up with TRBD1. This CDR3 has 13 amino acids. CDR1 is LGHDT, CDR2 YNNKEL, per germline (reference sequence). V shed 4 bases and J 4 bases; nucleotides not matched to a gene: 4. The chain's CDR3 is CASSRGQVYEQYF. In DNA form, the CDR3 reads TGTGCCAGCAGCCGCGGACAGGTATACGAGCAGTACTTC.

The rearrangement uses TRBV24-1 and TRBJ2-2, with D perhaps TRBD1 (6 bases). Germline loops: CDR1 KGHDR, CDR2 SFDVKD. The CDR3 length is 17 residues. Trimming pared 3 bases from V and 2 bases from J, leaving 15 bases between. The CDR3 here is CATSDQGSAPNTGELFF. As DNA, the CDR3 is TGTGCCACCAGTGATCAGGGGTCGGCTCCTAACACCGGGGAGCTGTTTTTT.

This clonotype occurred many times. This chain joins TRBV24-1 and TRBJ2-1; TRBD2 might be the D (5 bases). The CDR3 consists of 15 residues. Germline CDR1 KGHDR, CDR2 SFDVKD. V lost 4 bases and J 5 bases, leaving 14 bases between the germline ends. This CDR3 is CATSERAGHDNEQFF. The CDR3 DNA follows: TGTGCCACCAGTGAAAGGGCGGGTCATGACAATGAGCAGTTCTTC.